This TCR beta chain was recovered during a study of blood T cell repertoires in COVID-19. As for the study in general: The study drew acute and convalescent COVID-19 samples from the United States, Italy and Spain. Sources were T cells, B-cell-depleted T cells, or PBMCs; the material itself was cDNA or gDNA.

This clone occurred once. Germline assignment: CDR1 KGHDR and CDR2 SFDVKD. CDR3 length equals 13 residues. Trimming shortened V by 3 bases and J by 1 base, and 3 bases separated the two germline ends. Authors' data handling: Amplifying reference gene primers gave estimates of nucleated cell counts. Repertoires were generated with immunoSEQ multiplex PCR, while TCRdb's copy carries only in-frame clones and drops some. V and J calls plus clone size are reproduced from that table; the DNA served to infer D and trimming. The table lists over 400,000 clones, over 75% of them singletons, with approximately 3.2% in the top ten.

The chain combines TRBV24-1 with TRBJ2-1, with no clear D. The sample taken for sequencing was peripheral blood. This TCR was sampled from a human donor in a cohort sampled during active COVID-19. The CDR3 DNA is TGTGCCACCAGTGATGAGTCCTACAATGAGCAGTTCTTC. It is translated as CATSDESYNEQFF.